The 20 T cell receptor beta chains reported below all come from one sample, sequenced in a study of neurological immune-mediated disorders. TCRdb called the 5' RACE reads again in MiXCR, with one record for every CDR3 protein. Among some 38,000 distinct CDR3 sequences, 11% to 15% were seen once, and the ten largest hold roughly 30%. What was sequenced was PBMCs. The receptors were sampled from a woman aged 50 to 60 with HTLV-1-associated myelopathy (HAM/TSP).

On this clonotype itself: With a much larger clone just one base away, this may be a read error. V and J are TRBV6-6 and TRBJ1-1; 7 nucleotides align to TRBD1. Germline CDR1 and CDR2: MNHNY and SVGAGI (reference sequence). The CDR3 runs to 14 residues. Trimming removed 2 bases from V and 2 bases from J; junction bases left unmatched: 2. The DNA of the CDR3 is TGTGCCAGCAGTTACGACAGGGAAAACACTGAAGCTTTCTTT. Translation gives CASSYDRENTEAFF.

In its sample, this clonotype was seen many times. The chain employs TRBV4-3 and TRBJ2-3; 11 nucleotides match TRBD2. After removal of 1 base from V and 6 bases from J, the junction contained 9 bases not matched to a gene. The CDR3 runs to 17 residues. Germline assignment: CDR1 LGHNA and CDR2 YSLEER. CDR3 nucleotides: TGCGCCAGCAGCCAAGGTGGGACTAGCGGCCCTAGGGATACGCAGTATTTT. Protein sequence: CASSQGGTSGPRDTQYF.

This clonotype was seen at least ten times. The gene calls are TRBV20-1 and TRBJ2-3; possibly TRBD2 for D (6 bases). Germline V gives CDR1 DFQATT, CDR2 SNEGSKA (reference sequence). CDR3 length: 13 residues. V lost 4 bases, J lost 0 bases, and 8 bases lay in between. The CDR3 sequence: CSATGTSTDTQYF. The DNA for the CDR3 is TGCAGTGCTACCGGGACTAGCACAGATACGCAGTATTTT.

In regard to this clonotype: This may be a read error, as it is one base from a much larger clone. The rearrangement uses TRBV30 and TRBJ2-5, with D uncertain. CDR1 and CDR2 (germline): GTSNPN, SVGIG (reference sequence). The CDR3 consists of 11 residues. CDR3 in amino acids: CSSRRQETQYF. CDR3 nucleotides: TGTTCCTCGAGACGGCAAGAGACCCAGTACTTC.

This clonotype was recorded at least ten times. The gene calls are TRBV20-1 and TRBJ1-6; D remains ambiguous. The V gene's germline CDR1 is DFQATT and CDR2 SNEGSKA (reference sequence). V was shortened by 1 base and J by 2 bases, with 15 bases between the two germline ends. The CDR3 covers 17 residues. The CDR3 nucleotides read TGCAGTGCTAGAGTGGCCCCTTCCAGTGCCTATAATTCACCCCTCCACTTT. Its translation: CSARVAPSSAYNSPLHF.

Ten or more counts support this clonotype. The rearrangement uses TRBV5-1 and TRBJ2-7; tentative D call: TRBD1 (6 bases). The germline V and J ends were trimmed by 0 bases and 1 base, with 11 bases remaining between them. Per the germline V gene, CDR1 is SGHRS and CDR2 is YFSETQ. CDR3 length: 15 amino acids. The CDR3 sequence is CASSLAGVKSYEQYF. The CDR3 nucleotides read TGCGCCAGCAGCTTGGCAGGGGTAAAGTCCTACGAGCAGTACTTC.

This clonotype was recorded many times. This chain connects TRBV7-8 to TRBJ2-2; 9 nucleotides match TRBD2. The CDR3 has 14 residues. V lost 6 bases, J lost 7 bases, and 6 bases stayed unmatched. Germline CDR1 is SGHVS and CDR2 is FQNEAQ. The CDR3 bases are TGTGCCAGCAGGGAAGCGGGGGGTGACGGGGAGCTGTTTTTT. It specifies CASREAGGDGELFF.

The table lists this clonotype with many counts. The J gene is TRBJ1-1, the V gene TRBV7-8; D not resolved. With 0 bases removed from V and 4 bases from J, the gap between germline ends came to 9 bases. The CDR3 totals 14 residues. Per the germline V gene, CDR1 is SGHVS and CDR2 is FQNEAQ. The DNA for the CDR3 is TGTGCCAGCAGCTTAGCGCAGTTAACCACTGAAGCTTTCTTT. Translated, it gives CASSLAQLTTEAFF.

In its sample, this clonotype was seen many times. V gene TRBV11-2 combines with J gene TRBJ1-2, with TRBD1 matching 7 bases. The V gene's germline CDR1 is SGHAT and CDR2 FQNNGV. CDR3 size: 16 residues. V trimming: 6 bases; J trimming: 8 bases; junction bases outside the gene matches: 18. CDR3 DNA: TGTGCCAGCAGAACACTGACAGGGAAAAGTATGGTAGGCTACACCTTC. It is translated as CASRTLTGKSMVGYTF.

The gene calls are TRBV5-5 and TRBJ2-7; 10 positions agree with TRBD1. Germline assignment: CDR1 SGHKS and CDR2 YYEKEE (reference sequence). This CDR3 region has 18 residues. The V gene end was trimmed by 0 bases and the J gene end by 2 bases; junction bases not matched to a gene: 11. Here the CDR3 reads CASSLALVGTGVAYEQYF. The DNA for the CDR3 is TGTGCCAGCAGCTTGGCATTGGTTGGGACAGGGGTTGCCTACGAGCAGTACTTC.

This clonotype was seen repeatedly, ten times or more. This sequence joins TRBV5-1 and TRBJ2-3, with a weak D call TRBD1 (5 bases). The CDR3 covers 16 residues. V gave up 0 bases and J gave up 0 bases, with 11 bases separating them. The germline CDR1 and CDR2 sequences are SGHRS and YFSETQ. Here the CDR3 DNA reads TGCGCCAGCAGCTTGGAGGGGCAGGGAAGCACAGATACGCAGTATTTT. Translation gives CASSLEGQGSTDTQYF. Variable domain in full (rest from reference TRBV5-1 and TRBJ2-3): KAGVTQTPRYLIKTRGQQVTLSCSPISGHRSVSWYQQTPGQGLQFLFEYFSETQRNKGNFPGRFSGRQFSNSRSEMNVSTLELGDSALYLCASSLEGQGSTDTQYFGPGTRLTVL.

There are many counts of this clonotype. V gene TRBV9 combines with J gene TRBJ2-3; 12 bases are a match to TRBD1. With 0 bases clipped from V and 6 bases from J, the junction kept 8 bases outside the gene matches. CDR3 size: 17 residues. CDR1 and CDR2 from the germline V gene are SGDLS and YYNGEE. CDR3 nucleotide sequence: TGTGCCAGCAGCGTAGCCCCGGGACAGGGGGCGCCGGATACGCAGTATTTT. Translating gives CASSVAPGQGAPDTQYF.

Concerning this clonotype itself: A junction boundary mismatches the germline segment, possibly from a read error. The gene calls are TRBV7-8 and TRBJ1-4, with D possibly TRBD1 on 5 matching bases. CDR3 length: 14 amino acids. Germline V CDR1 and CDR2: SGHVS, FQNEAQ. CDR3 nucleotides: TGTGCCAGCATCCAAAGCACAGGAGATGAAAATCTGTTTTTT. It codes for CASIQSTGDENLFF.

This clonotype was found many times. The V and J genes are TRBV5-5 and TRBJ2-3; D is undetermined. The CDR3 extends over 13 amino acids. V was trimmed by 0 bases and J by 6 bases, leaving 8 bases between them. The germline V gene encodes CDR1 SGHKS and CDR2 YYEKEE (reference sequence). In nucleotides, the CDR3 is TGTGCCAGCAGCTTGGATTTGGGGGATACGCAGTATTTT. Amino acid sequence: CASSLDLGDTQYF.

This clonotype was detected ten times or more. The gene calls are TRBV7-2 and TRBJ2-5; D is perhaps TRBD1 (5 bases). The germline gives CDR1 SGHTA, CDR2 FQGNSA. CDR3 size: 13 residues. Trimming took 3 bases from V and 3 from J, leaving 8 bases between them. The CDR3 DNA reads as TGTGCCAGCAGCTTCTCCAGGGAAGAGACCCAGTACTTC. Protein: CASSFSREETQYF.

This clonotype was seen repeatedly, ten times or more. This chain joins TRBV6-5 and TRBJ2-5; the D is unclear. The CDR3 totals 11 residues. Per the germline V gene, CDR1 is MNHEY and CDR2 is SVGAGI. Deletions cut 2 bases from V and 5 bases from J, with 3 bases between. CDR3 in amino acids: CASSYMETQYF. CDR3 DNA: TGTGCCAGCAGTTACATGGAGACCCAGTACTTC.

This clonotype was found many times. The CDR3 sequence: CASSVGASYGLAGPDTQYF. The CDR3 DNA sequence: TGTGCCAGCAGCGTAGGGGCCTCATACGGACTAGCAGGTCCAGATACGCAGTATTTT. The chain has TRBV9 and TRBJ2-3, with 8 bases lining up with TRBD2. This CDR3 has 19 amino acids. Germline V lookup: CDR1 SGDLS, CDR2 YYNGEE. J gave up 4 bases and V 0 bases, and 16 bases lay outside the gene matches.

This clonotype was found many times. The chain has TRBV20-1 and TRBJ2-1; TRBD1 might be the D (5 bases). Trimming stripped 4 bases from V and 6 bases from J, with 10 bases between. Germline loops: CDR1 DFQATT, CDR2 SNEGSKA (reference sequence). The length of the CDR3 is 12 residues. CDR3 in DNA: TGCAGTGCTACCCCTAGGGGCAATGAGCAGTTCTTC. The encoded protein is CSATPRGNEQFF.

This clonotype was seen at least ten times. This chain joins TRBV20-1 and TRBJ2-7, with 7 nucleotides matching TRBD1. Germline V CDR1 and CDR2: DFQATT, SNEGSKA (reference sequence). V gave up 3 bases and J gave up 3 bases; unmatched junction bases: 5. The CDR3 is 13 residues long. CDR3 bases: TGCAGTGCTAGTAGTAACAGGGGCTACGAGCAGTACGTC. Its translation is CSASSNRGYEQYV.

The chain links TRBV29-1 to TRBJ2-3; 9 positions match TRBD2. V was pared by 4 bases and J by 4 bases, with 12 bases of the junction left unmatched. The germline gives CDR1 SQVTM, CDR2 ANQGSEA. The CDR3 is 16 residues long. The CDR3 sequence: CSVGGIAGEPSDTQYF. CDR3 coding DNA: TGCAGCGTTGGGGGAATAGCGGGGGAGCCATCAGATACGCAGTATTTT.